Below, 8 T cell receptor beta chains from the same sample are listed, as sequenced in a study of circulating CD8 cells and anti-PD-1 response in melanoma. Each library started from about 15 ng of total RNA using the QIAseq Immune Repertoire TCR panel. TCRdb itself ran the reads through MiXCR, one entry per CDR3 protein. The table lists about 450 distinct CDR3 sequences, approximately 6% of them singletons, with roughly a fifth in the top ten. Four subsets defined by PD-1 and/or TIGIT were sorted from live CD3+CD8+TCRalphabeta+ cells. The sample was CD8+ T cells from PBMCs, taken at baseline or after one month of anti-PD-1 therapy (not recorded which). These receptors were taken from a human donor with melanoma.

By share, this clonotype ranks as large. The chain couples TRBV25-1 to TRBJ2-7, with D perhaps matching TRBD2 (5 bases). Germline V CDR1 and CDR2: MGHDK, SYGVNS. Trimming shortened V by 5 bases and J by 5 bases, and 16 bases separated the two germline ends. The CDR3 has 14 residues. The CDR3 DNA sequence: TGTGCCAGCAGTTCAAGGAGAGGGAACAACGAGCAGTACTTC. Its translation is CASSSRRGNNEQYF.

Judged by abundance, this clonotype is medium-sized. The chain recombines TRBV24-1 with TRBJ2-1; a possible D gene is TRBD2 (5 bases). Trimming shortened V by 5 bases and J by 5 bases, and 9 bases separated the two germline ends. CDR3 length: 13 residues. The germline V gene has CDR1 KGHDR and CDR2 SFDVKD. This chain's CDR3 is CATSVGLDNEQFF. The CDR3 region has the DNA TGTGCCACCAGTGTTGGACTTGACAATGAGCAGTTCTTC.

Within the sample, this clonotype is large. The chain couples TRBV29-1 to TRBJ2-7; the D gene is possibly TRBD2 (6 bases). The CDR3 sequence is 15 residues long. The V and J ends lost 0 bases and 0 bases respectively, with 12 bases between them. CDR1 and CDR2 from the germline V gene are SQVTM and ANQGSEA. CDR3 in amino acids: CSVEDLFGGSYEQYF. In DNA, the CDR3 is TGCAGCGTTGAAGATCTTTTCGGGGGCTCCTACGAGCAGTACTTC.

This clonotype was seen a handful of times. The DNA for the CDR3 is TGTGCCAGTAGTAATAACTTATTTGGGACTGAAGCTTTCTTT. This encodes CASSNNLFGTEAFF. The V gene is TRBV19, the J gene TRBJ1-1; no clear D. The germline V gene has CDR1 LNHDA and CDR2 SQIVND (reference sequence). Trimming pared 4 bases from V and 5 bases from J, leaving 14 bases between. The CDR3 is 14 amino acids.

This clonotype is categorized as large. The CDR3 sequence is CASRLSLDRGDEQYF. The CDR3 DNA reads as TGTGCCAGCAGGCTCTCTCTTGACAGGGGAGACGAGCAGTACTTC. The V and J genes are TRBV28 and TRBJ2-7, with 8 bases aligning to TRBD1. Unmatched junction bases numbered 12, after V lost 6 bases and J lost 5 bases. Germline CDR1 MDHEN, CDR2 SYDVKM. The CDR3 is made up of 15 amino acids.

The chain's CDR3 is CASSRVGGLAEAFF. DNA for the CDR3: TGTGCCAGCAGCCGTGTAGGGGGGCTTGCTGAAGCTTTCTTT. J is TRBJ1-1 and V is TRBV14, with D perhaps TRBD1 (6 bases). The germline gives CDR1 SGHDN, CDR2 FVKESK. V was trimmed by 4 bases and J by 6 bases, leaving 15 bases between them. CDR3 size: 14 residues.

This clonotype rates as medium-sized. The chain is built from TRBV7-9 and TRBJ2-7; D remains ambiguous. Germline lookup yields CDR1 SEHNR and CDR2 FQNEAQ (reference sequence). Trimming shortened V by 5 bases and J by 2 bases, and 16 bases separated the two germline ends. There are 15 residues in the CDR3. CDR3 amino acids: CASSLRTSATYEQYF. CDR3 nucleotides: TGTGCCAGCAGCCTTCGGACGAGCGCAACCTACGAGCAGTACTTC.

This clonotype is labeled as medium-sized. The chain is built from TRBV13 and TRBJ2-7; 9 bases are a match to TRBD2. This CDR3 spans 14 amino acids. J was trimmed by 0 bases and V by 10 bases; bases with no gene match: 7. CDR1 is PRHDT, CDR2 FYEKMQ, per germline (reference sequence). The CDR3 DNA reads as TGTGCCATCCCAGCGGGGGGCGGCTCCTACGAGCAGTACTTC. The encoded protein is CAIPAGGGSYEQYF.